These 7 T cell receptor beta chains came from one sample sequenced in a study of cytomegalovirus exposure and HLA in healthy donors. The PCR was carried out with 60 Vbeta primers and 13 Jbeta primers. Repertoires were generated with immunoSEQ multiplex PCR, while TCRdb's copy carries only in-frame clones and drops some. The table has 150,000 to 200,000 clones, under 90% seen once. Sequenced material: PBMCs. All receptors come from a man aged 18 to 30 in good health and CMV-seronegative.

V gene TRBV27 combines with J gene TRBJ2-3, with TRBD2 matching 13 bases. CDR3 length equals 15 residues. Germline V gene data show CDR1 as MNHEY and CDR2 as SMNVEV (reference sequence). The junction had 6 bases not matched to a gene; V was cut back by 6 bases and J by 6 bases. CDR3 sequence: CASRPTSGGWDTQYF. The CDR3 DNA reads TGTGCCAGCAGGCCGACTAGCGGGGGGTGGGATACGCAGTATTTT.

The chain uses TRBV19 and TRBJ2-2, with 7 bases fitting TRBD2. V trimming: 6 bases; J trimming: 1 base; junction bases outside the gene matches: 5. The CDR3 totals 15 residues. Germline CDR1 is LNHDA and CDR2 is SQIVND (reference sequence). CDR3 bases: TGTGCCAGTAGGCCGGCTAGCGGGAACACCGGGGAGCTGTTTTTT. Protein product: CASRPASGNTGELFF.

The genes are TRBV6-1 and TRBJ2-2, with D possibly matching TRBD2 (6 bases). This CDR3 is 15 amino acids long. Germline V gene data show CDR1 as MNHNS and CDR2 as SASEGT. V was pared by 5 bases and J by 3 bases, with 13 bases between. CDR3 bases: TGTGCCAGCAGTCGTGGGGAGGTGGACACCGGGGAGCTGTTTTTT. This codes for CASSRGEVDTGELFF.

In DNA form, the CDR3 reads TGTGCCATCAGCGCGGGACAGCGAACTGGAAACACCATATATTTT. The encoded protein is CAISAGQRTGNTIYF. The chain joins TRBV10-3 to TRBJ1-3; 7 bases align to TRBD1. CDR1 and CDR2 (germline): ENHRY, SYGVKD. V dropped 6 bases and J dropped 2; count of bases not matched to a gene: 7. The CDR3 length is 15 residues.

The V call is TRBV14, the J call TRBJ2-1, with TRBD1 matching 9 bases. CDR1 SGHDN and CDR2 FVKESK come from the germline V gene. CDR3 length equals 14 residues. After removal of 4 bases from V and 8 bases from J, the junction contained 6 bases not matched to a gene. This CDR3 is CASSLGTGRDEQFF. The CDR3 bases are TGTGCCAGCAGCCTCGGGACAGGGCGGGATGAGCAGTTCTTC. The full variable domain, in which reference TRBV14 and TRBJ2-1 provide the parts outside the CDR3, is EAGVTQFPSHSVIEKGQTVTLRCDPISGHDNLYWYRRVMGKEIKFLLHFVKESKQDESGMPNNRFLAERTGGTYSTLKVQPAELEDSGVYFCASSLGTGRDEQFFGPGTRLTVL.

The chain employs TRBV5-1 and TRBJ2-5, with 10 bases aligning to TRBD2. Losses at the gene ends were 0 bases for V and 5 bases for J; bases not matched to a gene: 7. The germline V gene encodes CDR1 SGHRS and CDR2 YFSETQ. The length of the CDR3 is 16 residues. The CDR3 coding sequence is TGCGCCAGCAGCTTGGGACTAGCGGGTGATACGGAGACCCAGTACTTC. It codes for CASSLGLAGDTETQYF.

The rearrangement joins TRBV4-1 to TRBJ2-7, with 9 nucleotides matching TRBD2. In germline, CDR1 is MGHRA, CDR2 YSYEKL. The junction had 3 bases not matched to a gene; V was cut back by 1 base and J by 2 bases. This CDR3 is 15 amino acids long. The DNA for the CDR3 is TGCGCCAGCAGCCAAGCTAGCGGGGCGCCCTACGAGCAGTACTTC. It translates to CASSQASGAPYEQYF.